Below are 12 T cell receptor beta chains sequenced from a single sample in a study of Ad26.COV2.S vaccination and SARS-CoV-2 variants. Clones were read by immunoSEQ multiplex PCR, and TCRdb kept only the in-frame ones, dropping some. Of 180,000 or so clones detected, roughly 85% appear once; the ten largest clones hold less than 6%. The source material was peripheral blood, sampled after recovery from COVID-19. These receptors were obtained from a human donor who had recovered from COVID-19.

The chain recombines TRBV7-9 with TRBJ2-2; the match to TRBD2 covers 9 bases. This CDR3 is 15 amino acids long. The junction had 7 bases not matched to a gene; V was cut back by 7 bases and J by 4 bases. CDR1 SEHNR and CDR2 FQNEAQ come from the germline V gene (reference sequence). This chain's CDR3 is CASTPTSGFTGELFF. As DNA, the CDR3 is TGTGCCAGCACCCCTACTAGCGGGTTCACCGGGGAGCTGTTTTTT.

The gene calls are TRBV4-1 and TRBJ2-5; D gene unclear. Per germline, CDR1 MGHRA and CDR2 YSYEKL. The CDR3 loop spans 13 amino acids. The V gene lost 0 bases and the J gene lost 1 base, with 3 bases spanning the gap. CDR3 protein: CASSQDPQETQYF. CDR3 coding DNA: TGCGCCAGCAGCCAAGACCCCCAAGAGACCCAGTACTTC.

V usage is TRBV5-4 and J usage is TRBJ2-1; 9 nucleotides align to TRBD2. The CDR3 runs 17 residues. Germline V lookup: CDR1 SGHNT, CDR2 YYREEE (reference sequence). V lost 4 bases to trimming and J lost 7 bases; unmatched junction nucleotides: 15. CDR3 sequence reads: CASSQNGGVAGANEQFF. CDR3 bases: TGTGCCAGCAGCCAGAATGGGGGGGTAGCGGGAGCGAATGAGCAGTTCTTC.

The DNA for the CDR3 is TGCGCCAGCAGCCAAGTGGGACAGATTGTGAGGCAGCCCCAGCATTTT. It is translated as CASSQVGQIVRQPQHF. The chain recombines TRBV4-1 with TRBJ1-5; 7 bases fit TRBD1. Germline CDR1 and CDR2: MGHRA and YSYEKL. This CDR3 has 16 residues. Losses at the gene ends were 1 base for V and 7 bases for J; bases not matched to a gene: 10.

V usage is TRBV7-9 and J usage is TRBJ1-1; 9 nucleotides agree with TRBD1. The germline V gene has CDR1 SEHNR and CDR2 FQNEAQ (reference sequence). This CDR3 has 13 amino acids. The junction had 9 bases not matched to a gene; V was cut back by 6 bases and J by 10 bases. The CDR3 DNA sequence: TGTGCCAGCAGACTACAGGGGGCAGTTGGAGCTTTCTTT. Protein: CASRLQGAVGAFF.

V usage is TRBV7-8 and J usage is TRBJ2-3; D perhaps matches TRBD1 (8 bases). V was shortened by 5 bases and J by 0 bases, with 12 bases between the two germline ends. This CDR3 spans 15 amino acids. Germline assignment: CDR1 SGHVS and CDR2 FQNEAQ. CDR3 residues: CASSLQGGSTDTQYF. CDR3 in DNA: TGTGCCAGCAGCCTACAGGGGGGGAGCACAGATACGCAGTATTTT.

V usage is TRBV7-9 and J usage is TRBJ1-1; no reliable D call. The germline gives CDR1 SEHNR, CDR2 FQNEAQ (reference sequence). With 5 bases removed from V and 1 base from J, the gap between germline ends came to 11 bases. The CDR3 extends over 14 amino acids. CDR3 nucleotide sequence: TGTGCCAGCAGCCCCAGAGGCCGGAACACTGAAGCTTTCTTT. Translated: CASSPRGRNTEAFF.

The V and J genes are TRBV6-1 and TRBJ2-3, with 8 bases fitting TRBD1. Germline assignment: CDR1 MNHNS and CDR2 SASEGT. The CDR3 loop spans 17 amino acids. V lost 1 base to trimming and J lost 3 bases; unmatched junction nucleotides: 9. The CDR3 coding sequence is TGTGCCAGCAGTGAAGAGGGCAGGGGGCTTACGACAGATACGCAGTATTTT. Translation: CASSEEGRGLTTDTQYF.

V and J are TRBV6-5 and TRBJ2-6; 7 nucleotides align to TRBD2. The germline CDR1 and CDR2 sequences are MNHEY and SVGAGI. The V and J ends lost 6 bases and 0 bases, in that order; junction bases with no gene match: 2. CDR3 size: 15 residues. CDR3 region: CASSRGSSGANVLTF. CDR3 DNA sequence: TGTGCCAGCAGCCGCGGGAGCTCTGGGGCCAACGTCCTGACTTTC.

The genes are TRBV11-3 and TRBJ2-7; no firm D call. This CDR3 has 13 amino acids. Germline CDR1 is SGHNT and CDR2 is YENEEA. Trimming shortened V by 9 bases and J by 0 bases, and 12 bases separated the two germline ends. For the CDR3, the DNA is TGTGCCAGTGGGAAGACGGCCTCCTACGAGCAGTACTTC. Protein sequence: CASGKTASYEQYF.

This clone came up once. The genes are TRBV2 and TRBJ1-1; D remains ambiguous. The germline gives CDR1 SNHLY, CDR2 FYNNEI. This CDR3 spans 14 amino acids. Trimming removed 6 bases at V and 0 bases at J, with 11 bases between. CDR3 sequence reads: CASRNNGMNTEAFF. DNA of the CDR3: TGTGCCAGCAGGAATAACGGGATGAACACTGAAGCTTTCTTT.

There are a few counts of this clone. The CDR3 region has the DNA TGTGCCACCGCCCCCGCCGGGGGATGGGACTATGGCTACACCTTC. Translating it yields CATAPAGGWDYGYTF. The chain carries TRBV24-1 and TRBJ1-2; D perhaps matches TRBD1 (5 bases). Germline CDR1 reads KGHDR; CDR2 reads SFDVKD. The length of the CDR3 is 15 residues. The V and J ends lost 9 bases and 3 bases respectively, with 19 bases between them.